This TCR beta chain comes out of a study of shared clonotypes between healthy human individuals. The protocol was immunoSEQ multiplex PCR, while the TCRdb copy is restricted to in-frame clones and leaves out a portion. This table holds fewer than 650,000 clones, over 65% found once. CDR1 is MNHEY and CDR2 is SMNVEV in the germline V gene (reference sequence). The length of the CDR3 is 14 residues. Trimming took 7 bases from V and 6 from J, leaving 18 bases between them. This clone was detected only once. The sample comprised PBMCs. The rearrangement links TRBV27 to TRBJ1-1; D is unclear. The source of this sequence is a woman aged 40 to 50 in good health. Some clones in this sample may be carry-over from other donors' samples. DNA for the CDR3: TGTGCCAGCACCTCCATCCCGGGTGGGTCTGAAGCTTTCTTT. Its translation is CASTSIPGGSEAFF.